This paragraph covers one T cell receptor (beta chain) sequence. It has no known antigen specificity. No clone much larger than this one lies a single base away; base qualities are absent. The CDR3 runs 15 residues from the cysteine to the phenylalanine. Left in the record is the CDR3 DNA by itself, 45 bases read in frame from the first base. From V the trimming removes 3 bases and from J it removes 5 bases, while the gene matches leave 10 bases of the junction unaccounted for. CDR1 and CDR2 are drawn from the germline V gene (reference sequence): LNHDA, SQIVND. This sample stems from a study of blood T cell repertoires in COVID-19 (dated by TCRdb to the early 2020s). Background on the whole study: Samples from collaborators originated in the United States, Italy and Spain and spanned both the acute and convalescent phases of COVID-19. The material from the prospective study consisted of cDNA or gDNA derived from T cells, B-cell-depleted T cells, or PBMCs. Subjects who had been exposed to COVID-19, were actively infected with it, or had recovered from it provided the deeply sampled blood TCRbeta repertoires that made up the dataset. The repertoires were released in a freely available public database meant as a resource for research on the immune response to SARS-CoV-2. The samples were drawn from the first 160 participants of the ongoing ImmuneRACE study and from 1,254 subjects provided by 6 global collaborators. The sample metadata nearly always contained a de-identified subject ID, COVID-19 status, age in years and sex. Where HLA class I and class II types were available, the types were taken from metadata supplied by the sample provider, not from assay-based typing. Summary of the overall study and its limitations: The amount of clinical and demographic metadata varied by source and participant and was provided uncurated.

TCRbeta CDR3 regions were amplified from genomic DNA using the immunoSEQ Assay, a bias-controlled multiplex PCR. From the authors' description of their analysis: Nucleated cell counts per sample were estimated from amplification of reference gene primers within the assay. To quantify the absolute abundance of each unique TCRbeta CDR3 rearrangement, sequence reads were collapsed and filtered. For each sample, productive Simpson clonality was calculated as the square root of Simpson's diversity index across productive rearrangements. TCRdb limited this immuneACCESS table to in-frame rearrangements with V and J called. A share of clones is missing; checked studies link under half to unresolved V genes, and the rest is unexplained. Clone size and the V and J calls come from that table; the DNA yielded D and trimming. The sample records 300,000 to 400,000 clones, 85% of which are singletons. Of the sample, 1.9% falls within the top ten clones.

Enrolling through a virtual design, the prospective study's participants ranged in age from roughly 18 to 90 years and lived across 20 to 30 United States geographic areas. To assign participants to cohorts, the prospective study relied on clinical history that participants themselves reported in a screening survey and a study questionnaire. Exposed participants had been in contact with someone with a PCR-confirmed or clinician-diagnosed COVID-19 case within 2 weeks of study entry. Mobile phlebotomists in the prospective study collected whole blood, serum and a nasopharyngeal or oropharyngeal swab from every participant. Over a roughly 2-month period, participants in the prospective study had the option of providing additional blood draws and questionnaires. Blood samples from the prospective study were shipped frozen or at room temperature prior to DNA extraction.

Sequencing used PBMCs or T cells enriched from blood (not recorded which). This receptor was obtained from a woman in her 30s who had been exposed to COVID-19. Rearrangement joined TRBV19 to TRBJ2-7, with 7 bases aligning to TRBD1. The sequenced DNA is TGTGCCAGTAGTATCCGAGGGACAGACTTCAACGAGCAGTACTTC. Translation gives CASSIRGTDFNEQYF.